Listed below are T cell receptor beta chains from one sample, sequenced in a study of blood T cell repertoires in COVID-19. Assay: immunoSEQ multiplex PCR; the TCRdb copy retains only in-frame clones and omits some. The data contain around 60,000 clones, more than 80% of them singletons. The sample consisted of peripheral blood. The receptors derive from a woman of 80 years or more with active COVID-19. CDR3s include the opening cysteine and the closing phenylalanine or tryptophan. D genes are given only for firm matches. The listing skips clone size in some rows; elsewhere it reads once, few, many or a size class.

DNA: TGTGCCAGCAGCTTGGGACAGGGGGCTGTCTGGAACACTGAAGCTTTCTTT
CDR3: CASSLGQGAVWNTEAFF
V: TRBV5-5
J: TRBJ1-1
size: NA
length: 17
D: TRBD1

DNA: TGTGCCAGCGACGCCGGCTTCGGGACTGAAGCTTTCTTT
CDR3: CASDAGFGTEAFF
V: TRBV3-1/TRBV3-2
J: TRBJ1-1
size: NA
length: 13
D: NA

DNA: TGTGCCAGTAGTATAGCGGGTCACACCGGGGAGCTGTTTTTT
CDR3: CASSIAGHTGELFF
V: TRBV19
J: TRBJ2-2
size: NA
length: 14
D: NA

DNA: TGTGCCAGCAGCCGAAAAGCGGGCAGCACAGATACGCAGTATTTT
CDR3: CASSRKAGSTDTQYF
V: TRBV5-4
J: TRBJ2-3
size: NA
length: 15
D: NA

DNA: TGTGCCAGCAGCCGAACGGAGGGCGGAGATACGCAGTATTTT
CDR3: CASSRTEGGDTQYF
V: TRBV7-9
J: TRBJ2-3
size: NA
length: 14
D: NA

DNA: TGCGCCAGCAGCTTGGGTCAGGAACGGACCGGGGAGCTGTTTTTT
CDR3: CASSLGQERTGELFF
V: TRBV5-1
J: TRBJ2-2
size: NA
length: 15
D: NA

DNA: TGTGCCATCAGTGAGTCACAGGGTGATGAGCAGTTCTTC
CDR3: CAISESQGDEQFF
V: TRBV10-3
J: TRBJ2-1
size: NA
length: 13
D: NA

DNA: TGCGCCAGCAGCTACCGGGACACACCTAACTATGGCTACACCTTC
CDR3: CASSYRDTPNYGYTF
V: TRBV5-1
J: TRBJ1-2
size: NA
length: 15
D: NA

DNA: TGTGCCAGCAGTGAAGGAGGCAGGGGAACTGAAAAACTGTTTTTT
CDR3: CASSEGGRGTEKLFF
V: TRBV2
J: TRBJ1-4
size: once
length: 15
D: NA

DNA: TGTGCCAGCAGCGCCACAGGGGGCAGTAATTCACCCCTCCACTTT
CDR3: CASSATGGSNSPLHF
V: TRBV7-9
J: TRBJ1-6
size: NA
length: 15
D: TRBD1

DNA: TGCGCCAGCAGTCAATCGCCGCCAGGGCGGAACACTGAAGCTTTCTTT
CDR3: CASSQSPPGRNTEAFF
V: TRBV23-1
J: TRBJ1-1
size: few
length: 16
D: NA

DNA: TGTGCCAGCAGCTCCTATCCCCTAGCGGTCTCCTACAATGAGCAGTTCTTC
CDR3: CASSSYPLAVSYNEQFF
V: TRBV7-6
J: TRBJ2-1
size: NA
length: 17
D: TRBD2

DNA: TGTGCCGGGGGGGAGCTTGAAGCTTTCTTT
CDR3: CAGGELEAFF
V: TRBV30
J: TRBJ1-1
size: NA
length: 10
D: NA

DNA: TGTGCCAGCAGGGTTCACAGGGGTGACACCGGGGAGCTGTTTTTT
CDR3: CASRVHRGDTGELFF
V: TRBV28
J: TRBJ2-2
size: NA
length: 15
D: TRBD1

DNA: TGTGCCAGTACGGTCCAGGGAAGTAGGAACTATGGCTACACCTTC
CDR3: CASTVQGSRNYGYTF
V: TRBV19
J: TRBJ1-2
size: NA
length: 15
D: NA

DNA: TGTGCCAGCACTCGATCGGCGGTAGCGGGTGGGGACAATGAGCAGTTCTTC
CDR3: CASTRSAVAGGDNEQFF
V: TRBV6-6
J: TRBJ2-1
size: NA
length: 17
D: TRBD2

DNA: TGCGCCAGCAGCTCTAAGATGACTTACACCGGGGAGCTGTTTTTT
CDR3: CASSSKMTYTGELFF
V: TRBV5-1
J: TRBJ2-2
size: NA
length: 15
D: NA

DNA: TGCGCCAGCAGCTTGTCACGCGACACCGGGGAGCTGTTTTTT
CDR3: CASSLSRDTGELFF
V: TRBV5-1
J: TRBJ2-2
size: NA
length: 14
D: NA

DNA: TGTGCCAGCAGTTTGCCTAGCGGGAGACCAGATACGCAGTATTTT
CDR3: CASSLPSGRPDTQYF
V: TRBV27
J: TRBJ2-3
size: NA
length: 15
D: TRBD2

DNA: TGCGCCAGCAGCATACAGGACAATGAGCAGTTCTTC
CDR3: CASSIQDNEQFF
V: TRBV5-1
J: TRBJ2-1
size: NA
length: 12
D: NA

DNA: TGCGCCAGCAGCTCCTGGACAGGGCAGGGGGCCCAGTACTTC
CDR3: CASSSWTGQGAQYF
V: TRBV5-1
J: TRBJ2-5
size: NA
length: 14
D: TRBD1

DNA: TGTGCCAGCAGTTACGGCAGGGTGTCCCAAAAACTGTTTTTT
CDR3: CASSYGRVSQKLFF
V: TRBV6-5
J: TRBJ1-4
size: NA
length: 14
D: NA

DNA: TGTGCCAGCAGCTTCACTAGCGGTGTCTCCTACGAGCAGTACTTC
CDR3: CASSFTSGVSYEQYF
V: TRBV7-9
J: TRBJ2-7
size: NA
length: 15
D: TRBD2

DNA: TGTGCCAGCAGCTTAACCGACAGGGGCGGTTATGGCTACACCTTC
CDR3: CASSLTDRGGYGYTF
V: TRBV11-2
J: TRBJ1-2
size: NA
length: 15
D: TRBD1

DNA: TGTGCCAGCAGCTTTCGGGACAGGGAGAACACCGGGGAGCTGTTTTTT
CDR3: CASSFRDRENTGELFF
V: TRBV5-6
J: TRBJ2-2
size: NA
length: 16
D: TRBD1

DNA: TGTGCCAGCAGCGGGGACAGTTACACTGAAGCTTTCTTT
CDR3: CASSGDSYTEAFF
V: TRBV9
J: TRBJ1-1
size: few
length: 13
D: TRBD1

DNA: TGTGCCAGCAGCTCGACAGGGGGCTACTATAATTCACCCCTCCACTTT
CDR3: CASSSTGGYYNSPLHF
V: TRBV7-2
J: TRBJ1-6
size: NA
length: 16
D: TRBD1

DNA: TGTGCCAGCAGCCGTCTCGGGGGATGGAGTCAGCCCCAGCATTTT
CDR3: CASSRLGGWSQPQHF
V: TRBV28
J: TRBJ1-5
size: once
length: 15
D: NA

DNA: TGTGCCAGCAGCGACCGGGACAGGGGGCTTCATGGCTACACCTTC
CDR3: CASSDRDRGLHGYTF
V: TRBV7-9
J: TRBJ1-2
size: NA
length: 15
D: TRBD1

DNA: TGTGCCAGCAGTTCCCGGACAGGGGGCCGCATGAACACTGAAGCTTTCTTT
CDR3: CASSSRTGGRMNTEAFF
V: TRBV7-8
J: TRBJ1-1
size: NA
length: 17
D: TRBD1

DNA: TGCGCCAGCAGCCAAGGGGCGCGGGGGTACAATGAGCAGTTCTTC
CDR3: CASSQGARGYNEQFF
V: TRBV4-1
J: TRBJ2-1
size: once
length: 15
D: TRBD2

DNA: TGTGCCAGCAGTAACCTGCCCGACTGGGTCTCTGGAAACACCATATATTTT
CDR3: CASSNLPDWVSGNTIYF
V: TRBV28
J: TRBJ1-3
size: few
length: 17
D: NA

DNA: TGTGCCAGCAGTCGGGGGGGAAGCACAGATACGCAGTATTTT
CDR3: CASSRGGSTDTQYF
V: TRBV6-5
J: TRBJ2-3
size: NA
length: 14
D: TRBD2

DNA: TGTGCCTGGAGTGTCTCTATCGGCCGTCGGGGGCTGTTTTTT
CDR3: CAWSVSIGRRGLFF
V: TRBV30
J: TRBJ2-2
size: NA
length: 14
D: NA

DNA: TGTGCCAGCAGCCCCGAGCGGATCTATGGCTACACCTTC
CDR3: CASSPERIYGYTF
V: TRBV12-3/TRBV12-4
J: TRBJ1-2
size: NA
length: 13
D: NA